This TCR beta chain was sequenced for a study of T cells in Graves' hyperthyroidism and ophthalmopathy. Study-level findings and limits: Most thyroid clonotypes expanded above 0.001 appeared in blood too.

Reasons for excluding patients were uncontrolled infection, other autoimmune disease, pregnancy or lactation. The trim removed 6 bases at V and 9 bases at J, leaving 9 bases unmatched. This CDR3 is 14 amino acids long. The germline V gene encodes CDR1 SQVTM and CDR2 ANQGSEA. The table lists this clonotype with many counts. As yet, its antigen is unknown. What was amplified from RNA transcripts were TCR beta CDR3 regions. The HTBI primer set served for first-round RT-PCR of the TCR CDR3. TCRdb independently ran MiXCR on the multiplex PCR reads; one entry per CDR3 protein. This sample yields 500,000 to 800,000 distinct CDR3 sequences, of which roughly 15% are seen a single time; under 15% belongs to the top ten.

The receptor comes from a woman aged 45-60 years with Graves' ophthalmopathy. Material for sequencing was blood. The chain is built from TRBV29-1 and TRBJ2-1; 12 bases fit TRBD2. The CDR3 DNA reads as TGCAGCGTGGATGAGACTAGCGGGAGATTTGAGCAGTTCTTC. Residues: CSVDETSGRFEQFF.